Below, 20 T cell receptor beta chains from the same sample are listed, as sequenced in a study of cytomegalovirus exposure and HLA in healthy donors. Sequencing was performed with immunoSEQ multiplex PCR; in TCRdb, only in-frame clones are kept and a portion is missing. The table includes approximately 180,000 clones, 86% detected once. The source material was PBMCs. The receptors were sampled from a woman aged 18 to 35 in good health and CMV-seronegative.

The chain links TRBV5-1 to TRBJ2-5, with TRBD2 as a possible D gene (5 bases). Germline loops: CDR1 SGHRS, CDR2 YFSETQ. Deletions cut 5 bases from V and 5 bases from J, with 13 bases between. The CDR3 runs to 13 residues. CDR3 amino acids: CASSVSGGETQYF. The CDR3 region has the DNA TGCGCCAGCAGTGTCAGCGGTGGGGAGACCCAGTACTTC.

The J gene is TRBJ1-1, the V gene TRBV5-5, with TRBD1 matching 9 bases. The CDR3 has 15 residues. Germline V lookup: CDR1 SGHKS, CDR2 YYEKEE (reference sequence). The ends lost 0 bases at V and 2 bases at J; junction bases unmatched: 2. The CDR3, as DNA: TGTGCCAGCAGCTTGGGACAGGGGGTAAACACTGAAGCTTTCTTT. As protein: CASSLGQGVNTEAFF.

This chain uses TRBV5-1 with TRBJ1-4, with 11 bases identical to TRBD1. This CDR3 is 17 amino acids long. After removal of 3 bases from V and 8 bases from J, the junction contained 12 bases not matched to a gene. Germline assignment: CDR1 SGHRS and CDR2 YFSETQ. This chain's CDR3 is CASSSQDRGLVREKLFF. The CDR3 nucleotides read TGCGCCAGCAGCTCTCAGGACAGGGGGCTTGTTAGGGAAAAACTGTTTTTT.

The chain employs TRBV6-4 and TRBJ2-6; a weak D match, TRBD1 (6 bases). The length of the CDR3 is 16 residues. The ends were cut back, 8 bases at V and 4 bases at J, with 18 bases in the middle. Germline V gives CDR1 MRHNA, CDR2 SNTAGT. Here the CDR3 DNA reads TGTGCCAGCTCGGAGAACAGGGCAGACGGGGCCAACGTCCTGACTTTC. Amino acid sequence: CASSENRADGANVLTF.

The chain couples TRBV6-5 to TRBJ1-2; tentatively, D is TRBD1 (5 bases). This CDR3 contains 11 residues. CDR1 is MNHEY and CDR2 is SVGAGI in the germline V gene. Deletions cut 5 bases from V and 7 bases from J, with 8 bases between. Here the CDR3 DNA reads TGTGCCAGCAGTCAGGGTTCTGGCTACACCTTC. Encoded protein: CASSQGSGYTF.

V gene TRBV19 combines with J gene TRBJ2-1; 7 nucleotides agree with TRBD1. CDR1 LNHDA and CDR2 SQIVND come from the germline V gene (reference sequence). V dropped 8 bases and J dropped 4; count of bases not matched to a gene: 11. The CDR3 spans 15 residues. CDR3 amino acids: CASAFDRAPYNEQFF. The CDR3 coding sequence is TGTGCCAGTGCTTTTGACAGGGCTCCTTACAATGAGCAGTTCTTC.

Worth noting for this clone: This may arise from a read error, as a much more abundant clone is one base away. This chain links TRBV6-6 with TRBJ2-7, with 11 bases that match TRBD2. This CDR3 contains 15 residues. The germline V gene encodes CDR1 MNHNY and CDR2 SVGAGI (reference sequence). With 6 bases clipped from V and 0 bases from J, the junction kept 4 bases outside the gene matches. The CDR3 here is CASRAGTSGSYEQYF. The CDR3 coding sequence is TGTGCCAGCAGAGCCGGGACTAGCGGCTCCTACGAGCAGTACTTC.

The chain couples TRBV15 to TRBJ2-1; D gene unclear. The CDR3 runs to 16 residues. Trimming removed 1 base at V and 5 bases at J, with 15 bases between. Germline lookup yields CDR1 LNHNV and CDR2 YYDKDF (reference sequence). CDR3 in DNA: TGTGCCACCAGCAGAGCGAGAGGCTATGGTGACAATGAGCAGTTCTTC. Translation: CATSRARGYGDNEQFF.

This clone occurred many times. V is TRBV6-1 and J is TRBJ1-2, with D unresolved. With 0 bases removed from V and 5 bases from J, the gap between germline ends came to 13 bases. Per germline, CDR1 MNHNS and CDR2 SASEGT. The CDR3 consists of 15 residues. In nucleotides, the CDR3 is TGTGCCAGCAGTGAAGCTGGAGGGTCTATGTATGGCTACACCTTC. This translates into CASSEAGGSMYGYTF.

Of note for this clone: The same CDR3 arises from other DNA sequences in this sample as well. This chain links TRBV25-1 with TRBJ1-5, with D tentatively TRBD1 (5 bases). The CDR3 length is 13 residues. V was clipped by 6 bases and J by 2 bases, with 8 bases between them. In germline, CDR1 is MGHDK, CDR2 SYGVNS. In DNA, the CDR3 is TGTGCCAGCAGGGGGCAGGGCAATCAGCCCCAGCATTTT. The encoded protein is CASRGQGNQPQHF.

The chain combines TRBV5-1 with TRBJ2-3; D remains ambiguous. Germline V gene lookup returns CDR1 SGHRS and CDR2 YFSETQ. The V gene lost 1 base and the J gene lost 1 base, with 4 bases spanning the gap. This CDR3 is built from 13 residues. In DNA, the CDR3 is TGCGCCAGCAGCTTGCAGGGCACAGATACGCAGTATTTT. Its translation: CASSLQGTDTQYF.

The genes are TRBV4-1 and TRBJ2-1; 7 positions agree with TRBD2. Germline-derived CDR1 and CDR2 are MGHRA and YSYEKL. Trimming took 0 bases from V and 5 from J; bases not matched to a gene: 7. The CDR3 spans 16 residues. In nucleotides, the CDR3 is TGCGCCAGCAGCCAAGATCTTCGGGGGAGGGACAATGAGCAGTTCTTC. This encodes CASSQDLRGRDNEQFF.

The chain uses TRBV29-1 and TRBJ2-2; 8 nucleotides match TRBD2. The V gene's germline CDR1 is SQVTM and CDR2 ANQGSEA. Trimming cost V 6 bases and J 0 bases; bases outside gene matches: 9. The CDR3 sequence is 16 residues long. The CDR3 reads CSVRTRGGTNTGELFF. CDR3 nucleotide sequence: TGCAGCGTACGGACCCGGGGGGGCACGAACACCGGGGAGCTGTTTTTT.

The chain links TRBV5-6 to TRBJ2-7; D might be TRBD2 (5 bases). Germline CDR1 and CDR2: SGHDT and YYEEEE. The length of the CDR3 is 15 residues. Trimming shortened V by 3 bases and J by 2 bases, and 15 bases separated the two germline ends. The CDR3 here is CASSSSLTKTYEQYF. DNA of the CDR3: TGTGCCAGCAGCTCTAGCCTGACAAAAACCTACGAGCAGTACTTC.

The chain joins TRBV18 to TRBJ2-7, with 7 positions matching TRBD1. V lost 3 bases and J lost 1; bases outside the gene matches: 6. CDR3 size: 15 residues. Germline V gene data show CDR1 as KGHSH and CDR2 as LQKENI. The chain's CDR3 is CASSPDREKSYEQYF. CDR3 nucleotide sequence: TGTGCCAGCTCACCTGACAGGGAGAAGTCCTACGAGCAGTACTTC.

The chain couples TRBV5-6 to TRBJ2-1; 8 bases match TRBD1. CDR3 size: 14 residues. In germline, CDR1 is SGHDT, CDR2 YYEEEE. The ends lost 5 bases at V and 3 bases at J; junction bases unmatched: 4. The CDR3 bases are TGTGCCAGCAGTTACGACAGGGGCTACAATGAGCAGTTCTTC. This gives the protein CASSYDRGYNEQFF.

The chain links TRBV7-5 to TRBJ1-2. TRBV7-5 constitutes a pseudogene. CDR3 length equals 16 residues. As DNA, the CDR3 is TGTGTCAGAAGCTTGAGGCGGGGGGTAATGTTCTGTGGCTACACCTTC. It specifies CVRSLRRGVMFCGYTF.

The rearrangement links TRBV7-2 to TRBJ1-1; 9 bases map to TRBD1. CDR3 length: 14 residues. J gave up 4 bases and V 4 bases, and 4 bases lay outside the gene matches. CDR1 is SGHTA and CDR2 is FQGNSA in the germline V gene. This chain's CDR3 is CASSSQGASTEAFF. CDR3 bases: TGTGCCAGCAGCTCACAGGGGGCGAGCACTGAAGCTTTCTTT.

The chain employs TRBV25-1 and TRBJ2-5; TRBD1 aligns across 10 bases. The germline CDR1 and CDR2 sequences are MGHDK and SYGVNS. J was trimmed by 4 bases and V by 4 bases; bases with no gene match: 3. The CDR3 is 14 amino acids. The CDR3 DNA reads TGTGCCAGCAGTGGGGGACAGGGGCCAGAGACCCAGTACTTC. Its protein product is CASSGGQGPETQYF. Full variable domain (rest looked up from reference TRBV25-1 and TRBJ2-5): EADIYQTPRYLVIGTGKKITLECSQTMGHDKMYWYQQDPGMELHLIHYSYGVNSTEKGDLSSESTVSRIRTEHFPLTLESARPSHTSQYLCASSGGQGPETQYFGPGTRLLVL.

The V gene is TRBV28, the J gene TRBJ1-2, with 7 bases identical to TRBD1. Germline CDR1 and CDR2: MDHEN and SYDVKM. Trimming cost V 6 bases and J 6 bases; bases outside gene matches: 13. The CDR3 is made up of 15 amino acids. In DNA form, the CDR3 reads TGTGCCAGCAGCCCGGCCGTGGCAGGGGGTAATGGCTACACCTTC. It codes for CASSPAVAGGNGYTF.